This entry describes one TCR beta chain. The CDR3 end is not reached by the read, which stops 3 residues before it; the germline J gene fills it in. This table comes from immunoSEQ multiplex PCR, and its TCRdb copy is limited to in-frame clones, with some not included. The specimen's table records under 35,000 clones. The sample originates from a study of T cells in women clearing cervical HPV infection. Germline V gene sequence: CDR1 SGHRS, CDR2 YFSETQ. The trim removed 2 bases at V and 6 bases at J, leaving 1 base unmatched. The CDR3 consists of 12 residues. The TCR was taken from a woman aged 18-70 years with a cervical HPV16 infection that either progressed to CIN3+ or cleared (not recorded which). The chain couples TRBV5-1 to TRBJ2-7, with 8 bases identical to TRBD1. Sequencing was performed on blood buffy coat. The CDR3 is CASSLGQGEQYF. CDR3 DNA, as far as it was read: TGCGCCAGCAGCTTAGGACAGGGCGAG.